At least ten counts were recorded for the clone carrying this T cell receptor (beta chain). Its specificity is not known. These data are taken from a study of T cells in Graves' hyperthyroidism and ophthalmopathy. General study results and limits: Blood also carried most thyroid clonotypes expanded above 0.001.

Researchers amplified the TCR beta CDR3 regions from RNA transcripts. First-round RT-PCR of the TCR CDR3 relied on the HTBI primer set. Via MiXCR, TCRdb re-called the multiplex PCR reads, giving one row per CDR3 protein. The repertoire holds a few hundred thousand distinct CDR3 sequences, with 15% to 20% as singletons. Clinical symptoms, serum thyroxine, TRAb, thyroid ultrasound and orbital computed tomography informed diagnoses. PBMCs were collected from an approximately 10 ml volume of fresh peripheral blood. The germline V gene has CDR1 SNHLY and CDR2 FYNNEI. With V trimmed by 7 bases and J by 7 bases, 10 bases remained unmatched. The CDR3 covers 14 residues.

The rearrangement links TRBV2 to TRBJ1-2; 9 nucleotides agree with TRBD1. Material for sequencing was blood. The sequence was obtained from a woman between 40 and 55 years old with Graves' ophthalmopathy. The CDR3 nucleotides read TGTGCCAGCACTCGGGACAGGGTTCAGGGTGGCTACACCTTC. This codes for CASTRDRVQGGYTF.